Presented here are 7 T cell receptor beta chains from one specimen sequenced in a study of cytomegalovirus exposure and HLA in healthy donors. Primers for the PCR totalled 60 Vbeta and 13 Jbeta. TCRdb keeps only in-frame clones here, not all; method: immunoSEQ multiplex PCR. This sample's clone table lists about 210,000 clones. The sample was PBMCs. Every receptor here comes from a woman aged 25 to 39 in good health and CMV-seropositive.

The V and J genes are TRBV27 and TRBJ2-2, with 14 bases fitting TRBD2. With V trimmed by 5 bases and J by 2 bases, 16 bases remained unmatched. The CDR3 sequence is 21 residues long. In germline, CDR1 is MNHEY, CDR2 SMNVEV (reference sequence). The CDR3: CASSPKTSGRAFVINTGELFF. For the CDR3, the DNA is TGTGCCAGCAGTCCAAAGACTAGCGGGAGGGCCTTTGTCATAAACACCGGGGAGCTGTTTTTT.

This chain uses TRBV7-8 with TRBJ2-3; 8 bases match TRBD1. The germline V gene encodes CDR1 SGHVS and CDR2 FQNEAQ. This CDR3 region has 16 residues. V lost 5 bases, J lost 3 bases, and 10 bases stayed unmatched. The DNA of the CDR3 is TGTGCCAGCAGCCCTCTGACAGGGGTTGTAACAGATACGCAGTATTTT. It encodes CASSPLTGVVTDTQYF.

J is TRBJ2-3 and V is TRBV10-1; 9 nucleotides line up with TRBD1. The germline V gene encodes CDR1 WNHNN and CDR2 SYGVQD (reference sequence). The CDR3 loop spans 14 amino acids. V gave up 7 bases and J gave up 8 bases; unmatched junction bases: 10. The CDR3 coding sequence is TGCGCCAGCACCCAGGACAGGGGCTCGTTTACGCAGTATTTT. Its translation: CASTQDRGSFTQYF.

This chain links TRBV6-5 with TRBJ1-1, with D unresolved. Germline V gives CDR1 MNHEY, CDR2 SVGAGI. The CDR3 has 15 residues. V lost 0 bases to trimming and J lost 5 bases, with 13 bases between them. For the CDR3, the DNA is TGTGCCAGCAGTTACTCCGGGAGAGGAGGGACTGAAGCTTTCTTT. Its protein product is CASSYSGRGGTEAFF.

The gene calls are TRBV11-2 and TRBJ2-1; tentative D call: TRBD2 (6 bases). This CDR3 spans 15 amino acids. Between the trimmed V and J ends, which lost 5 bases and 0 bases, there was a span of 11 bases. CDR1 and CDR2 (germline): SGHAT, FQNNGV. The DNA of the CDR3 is TGTGCCAGCAGCCCGGGAGAAAACTCCTACAATGAGCAGTTCTTC. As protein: CASSPGENSYNEQFF.

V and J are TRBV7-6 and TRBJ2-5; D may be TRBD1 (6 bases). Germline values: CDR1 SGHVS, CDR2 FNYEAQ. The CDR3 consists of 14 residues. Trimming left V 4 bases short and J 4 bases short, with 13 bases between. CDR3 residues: CASSSYRVRETQYF. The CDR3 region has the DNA TGTGCCAGCAGCTCATACAGGGTCCGAGAGACCCAGTACTTC.

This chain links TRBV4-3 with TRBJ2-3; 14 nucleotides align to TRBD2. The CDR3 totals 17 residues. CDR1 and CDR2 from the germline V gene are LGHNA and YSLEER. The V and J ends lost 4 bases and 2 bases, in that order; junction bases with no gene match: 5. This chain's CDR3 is CASSRGLAGGDTDTQYF. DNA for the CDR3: TGCGCCAGCAGCCGAGGACTAGCGGGGGGAGACACAGATACGCAGTATTTT.